This T cell receptor (beta chain) was recovered during a study of T cell responses to AZD1222 COVID-19 vaccine. Only in-frame clones appear in the TCRdb table, and some are missing; sequencing was by immunoSEQ multiplex PCR. The data hold 100,000 to 150,000 clones, with around 85% observed a single time. Germline V gene sequence: CDR1 GTSNPN, CDR2 SVGIG (reference sequence). With 0 bases removed from V and 0 bases from J, the gap between germline ends came to 16 bases. The CDR3 runs 17 residues. The specimen was peripheral blood, collected 28 days after the second AZD1222 dose. This sequence joins TRBV30 and TRBJ2-3; D call uncertain. The sequence was obtained from an adult who received the AZD1222 COVID-19 vaccine. The CDR3, as DNA: TGTGCCTGGAGTGTAGTTTTTTTTGGGCAGAGCACAGATACGCAGTATTTT. It translates to CAWSVVFFGQSTDTQYF.